The rows below give T cell receptor beta chains drawn from one sample of a study of blood T cell repertoires in COVID-19. TCRdb's table, derived via immunoSEQ multiplex PCR, lists solely in-frame clones and lacks some. This table holds roughly 100,000 clones, 75% to 90% found once. The sequencing input was peripheral blood. The receptors were gathered from a human donor in a cohort sampled during active or convalescent COVID-19. Each CDR3 is given with its conserved first and last residue. Fields, in order: D gene, V gene, J gene, clone size, CDR3 DNA, CDR3 protein. The D gene is left open where the match is weak. The size entry is marked missing in some rows and otherwise reads once, few, many or a size class.

>TRBD1|TRBV4-1|TRBJ1-3|NA
TGCGCCAGCAGCCAAGCCCCCCAGGGGGCGAGAAACACCATATATTTT
CASSQAPQGARNTIYF
>NA|TRBV19|TRBJ2-1|NA
TGTGCCAGTAGTTTTGGGAGCTCCTACAATGAGCAGTTCTTC
CASSFGSSYNEQFF
>TRBD1|TRBV5-1|TRBJ2-1|NA
TGCGCCAGCAAAACAGGGGAGCCGGATGAGCAGTTCTTC
CASKTGEPDEQFF
>TRBD2|TRBV7-2|TRBJ2-3|once
TGTGCCAGCAGCTCTTGGGCAGCGGGGGGATCTCTAGATACGCAGTATTTT
CASSSWAAGGSLDTQYF
>NA|TRBV7-2|TRBJ1-5|NA
TGTGCCAGCAGCTACAGTGGACAGTTTCTTAGCAATCAGCCCCAGCATTTT
CASSYSGQFLSNQPQHF
>TRBD2|TRBV10-3|TRBJ2-1|NA
TGTGCCATCAGTGACGGGGGGTACAATGAGCAGTTCTTC
CAISDGGYNEQFF
>TRBD1|TRBV9|TRBJ1-2|NA
TGTGCCAGCAGCGCCCGGGACAGGATAGACTATGGCTACACCTTC
CASSARDRIDYGYTF
>NA|TRBV7-9|TRBJ1-1|once
TGTGCCAGCAGCCCGCGGGGGCAGTCAGTCGCTGAAGCTTTCTTT
CASSPRGQSVAEAFF
>NA|TRBV15|TRBJ1-5|NA
TGTGCCACCAGCAGAGATTTGGTCCCGGATCAGCCCCAGCATTTT
CATSRDLVPDQPQHF
>TRBD1|TRBV5-1|TRBJ1-1|NA
TGCGCCAGCAGCGCGCCGACAGGGTACACTGAAGCTTTCTTT
CASSAPTGYTEAFF
>NA|TRBV5-6|TRBJ2-6|NA
TGTGCCAGCAGCTTGTCGGGGGCCAACGTCCTGACTTTC
CASSLSGANVLTF
>NA|TRBV7-9|TRBJ2-2|NA
TGTGCCAGCAGCCTGACCGGGGAGCTGTTTTTT
CASSLTGELFF
>NA|TRBV11-2|TRBJ1-1|NA
TGTGCCAGCAGCCGCGGGTATTGGGGATCTGAAGCTTTCTTT
CASSRGYWGSEAFF
>NA|TRBV3-1/TRBV3-2|TRBJ2-2|few
TGTGCCAGCAGCCCCTTACTGGCGAACACCGGGGAGCTGTTTTTT
CASSPLLANTGELFF
>TRBD1|TRBV9|TRBJ1-2|NA
TGTGCCAGCAGCGTAGGCGGGACAGCATATGGCTACACCTTC
CASSVGGTAYGYTF
>NA|TRBV7-8|TRBJ1-5|NA
TGTGCCAGCAGCCCTACCGCAATCGGGGTGCCCCAGCATTTT
CASSPTAIGVPQHF
>NA|TRBV6-5|TRBJ2-2|NA
TGTGCCAGCAGCCAGTTTCGTCAGGTCACCGGGGAGCTGTTTTTT
CASSQFRQVTGELFF
>TRBD1|TRBV4-2|TRBJ2-4|NA
TGTGCCAGCAGCCAAGCGGACAGGGCGCCCAAAAACATTCAGTACTTC
CASSQADRAPKNIQYF